This T cell receptor beta chain was sequenced in a study of T cells in Graves' hyperthyroidism and ophthalmopathy. The source material, RNA transcripts, was used to amplify TCR beta CDR3 regions. Using the HTBI primer set, a first-round RT-PCR was run on the TCR CDR3. MiXCR was run by TCRdb on the multiplex PCR reads, yielding one entry per CDR3 protein. This sample has approximately 250,000 distinct CDR3 sequences, with around 26% found just once. This clonotype has at least ten counts. CDR1 is GTSNPN, CDR2 SVGIG, per germline (reference sequence). This CDR3 spans 12 amino acids. Sequenced material: blood. The chain has TRBV30 and TRBJ2-5; possibly TRBD1 or TRBD2 for D (5 bases each). The better agreement between TRBJ2-1 and the DNA end casts doubt on the J call. The TCR comes from a woman in her forties with Graves' ophthalmopathy. For the CDR3, the DNA is TGTGCCTGGAGTGCAACTTCCGGGACCCAGTTCTTC. Its protein product is CAWSATSGTQFF.